What follows are 25 T cell receptor beta chains derived from one specimen sequenced in a study of blood T cell repertoires in COVID-19. Produced via immunoSEQ multiplex PCR; TCRdb's table is partial and in-frame only. The sample consists of around 77,000 clones, around 85% of them appearing once. Specimen: peripheral blood. All receptors come from an elderly man with acute or convalescent COVID-19.

This rearrangement joins TRBV5-1 to TRBJ2-2; D uncertain. This CDR3 has 15 residues. Trimming stripped 4 bases from V and 1 base from J, with 11 bases between. The V gene's germline CDR1 is SGHRS and CDR2 YFSETQ. As DNA, the CDR3 is TGCGCCAGCAGCCCCTTACACCAGAACACCGGGGAGCTGTTTTTT. Translation gives CASSPLHQNTGELFF.

This sequence joins TRBV5-1 and TRBJ2-5, with 9 nucleotides matching TRBD2. The V segment lost 0 bases and the J segment 3 bases; nucleotides outside the gene matches: 6. CDR1 and CDR2 (germline): SGHRS, YFSETQ. The length of the CDR3 is 16 residues. CDR3 DNA sequence: TGCGCCAGCAGCTTGGCCAGGGTAGCGGGAGAAGAGACCCAGTACTTC. This gives the protein CASSLARVAGEETQYF. Supplemented by reference TRBV5-1 and TRBJ2-5, the full variable domain reads KAGVTQTPRYLIKTRGQQVTLSCSPISGHRSVSWYQQTPGQGLQFLFEYFSETQRNKGNFPGRFSGRQFSNSRSEMNVSTLELGDSALYLCASSLARVAGEETQYFGPGTRLLVL.

DNA for the CDR3: TGTGCCAGTAGTATAGGGGGCGGGAGAAGCGGCCAAGAGACCCAGTACTTC. This codes for CASSIGGGRSGQETQYF. The chain combines TRBV19 with TRBJ2-5; 7 bases agree with TRBD2. Germline CDR1 and CDR2: LNHDA and SQIVND (reference sequence). The CDR3 is made up of 17 amino acids. V lost 1 base, J lost 1 base, and 9 bases stayed unmatched.

This clone was observed a few times. The CDR3 loop reads CAISEYSPTDTQYF. The CDR3 DNA reads TGTGCCATCAGTGAATACAGCCCCACAGATACGCAGTATTTT. The chain is built from TRBV10-3 and TRBJ2-3; D gene ambiguous. Germline values: CDR1 ENHRY, CDR2 SYGVKD. V shed 3 bases and J shed 2 bases, with 9 bases lying between them. The CDR3 runs 14 residues.

The rearrangement uses TRBV7-2 and TRBJ2-5; the D is unclear. This CDR3 is built from 14 residues. The V and J ends lost 1 base and 5 bases respectively, with 11 bases between them. From germline, CDR1 is SGHTA and CDR2 FQGNSA. In nucleotides, the CDR3 is TGTGCCAGCAGCTTAGGAGGCCCGCGGGAGACCCAGTACTTC. It codes for CASSLGGPRETQYF.

The chain joins TRBV6-5 to TRBJ2-4, with D perhaps TRBD2 (5 bases). The CDR3 extends over 13 amino acids. Deletions cut 7 bases from V and 3 bases from J, with 10 bases between. Germline values: CDR1 MNHEY, CDR2 SVGAGI. In nucleotides, the CDR3 is TGTGCCAGCAACGGGATAGGCAAAAACATTCAGTACTTC. Its translation is CASNGIGKNIQYF.

The chain joins TRBV4-3 to TRBJ2-5; 8 bases agree with TRBD1. Trimming removed 4 bases from V and 5 bases from J; junction bases left unmatched: 3. The CDR3 spans 13 residues. Germline V lookup: CDR1 LGHNA, CDR2 YSLEER. In nucleotides, the CDR3 is TGCGCCAGCAGCCGACAGGGGAAGGAGACCCAGTACTTC. It is translated as CASSRQGKETQYF.

This clone has only a few counts. V and J are TRBV6-6 and TRBJ2-7; 7 bases are a match to TRBD1. This CDR3 spans 15 amino acids. V lost 7 bases, J lost 4 bases, and 13 bases stayed unmatched. The germline V gene encodes CDR1 MNHNY and CDR2 SVGAGI (reference sequence). For the CDR3, the DNA is TGTGCCAGCAACCCCAGACAGGGCGGTTCGTACGAGCAGTACTTC. Protein: CASNPRQGGSYEQYF.

The chain links TRBV2 to TRBJ1-6; 7 bases are a match to TRBD1. The CDR3 extends over 14 amino acids. Looked up from germline, CDR1 is SNHLY and CDR2 is FYNNEI. The ends lost 6 bases at V and 9 bases at J; junction bases unmatched: 8. This CDR3 reads CASRAGTAPSPLHF. Here the CDR3 DNA reads TGTGCCAGCAGAGCCGGGACAGCGCCTTCACCCCTCCACTTT.

The rearrangement links TRBV5-6 to TRBJ2-2, with TRBD1 identical over 9 bases. There are 16 residues in the CDR3. Germline assignment: CDR1 SGHDT and CDR2 YYEEEE. The V segment lost 3 bases and the J segment 0 bases; nucleotides outside the gene matches: 3. DNA of the CDR3: TGTGCCAGCAGCTCGGGGACAGGGACGAACACCGGGGAGCTGTTTTTT. The encoded protein is CASSSGTGTNTGELFF.

The chain employs TRBV19 and TRBJ2-7, with 10 nucleotides matching TRBD1. The germline V gene has CDR1 LNHDA and CDR2 SQIVND (reference sequence). J gave up 3 bases and V 5 bases, and 7 bases lay outside the gene matches. The CDR3 has 15 amino acids. CDR3 sequence reads: CASSFRWTGGYEQYF. The CDR3 DNA reads as TGTGCCAGTAGTTTCCGGTGGACAGGGGGCTACGAGCAGTACTTC.

This clone showed up just once. The chain joins TRBV6-5 to TRBJ2-7; no reliable D call. Germline V gene lookup returns CDR1 MNHEY and CDR2 SVGAGI. Trimming removed 0 bases at V and 0 bases at J, with 6 bases between. The CDR3 is 14 amino acids. The DNA for the CDR3 is TGTGCCAGCAGTTACTCCCCGGGCTCCTACGAGCAGTACTTC. As protein: CASSYSPGSYEQYF.

The gene calls are TRBV6-4 and TRBJ1-4; D gene unclear. This CDR3 has 12 residues. Germline V gene data show CDR1 as MRHNA and CDR2 as SNTAGT. V shed 4 bases and J shed 8 bases, with 8 bases lying between them. CDR3 protein: CASSGGGEKLFF. In DNA, the CDR3 is TGTGCCAGCAGTGGCGGAGGGGAAAAACTGTTTTTT.

This sequence joins TRBV21-1 and TRBJ1-4; TRBD1 reflects the table's D call only, with no check against the DNA. TRBV21-1 is labeled a pseudogene. CDR3 length: 17 residues. The CDR3 coding sequence is TGTGCCAGCAGCAAAGACATGTTATCAGGAATTAATGAAAAACTGTTTTTT. As protein: CASSKDMLSGINEKLFF.

The chain recombines TRBV27 with TRBJ2-3, with 8 bases aligning to TRBD1. This CDR3 has 14 residues. With 2 bases clipped from V and 7 bases from J, the junction kept 5 bases outside the gene matches. Germline values: CDR1 MNHEY, CDR2 SMNVEV (reference sequence). DNA for the CDR3: TGTGCCAGCAGTTTAAAGTGGGACAGGAATACGCAGTATTTT. Its translation: CASSLKWDRNTQYF.

J is TRBJ2-3 and V is TRBV5-1; the D gene is possibly TRBD2 (5 bases). Germline V gene lookup returns CDR1 SGHRS and CDR2 YFSETQ. Trimming removed 0 bases from V and 1 base from J, with 12 bases in between. The CDR3 runs 16 residues. The CDR3 protein is CASSLELDAGTDTQYF. CDR3 in DNA: TGCGCCAGCAGCTTGGAACTAGATGCCGGCACAGATACGCAGTATTTT.

This clone was recorded a few times. The chain links TRBV25-1 to TRBJ2-2; weak D call: TRBD2 (6 bases). Germline lookup yields CDR1 MGHDK and CDR2 SYGVNS. V was pared by 7 bases and J by 0 bases, with 12 bases between. CDR3 length equals 15 residues. DNA of the CDR3: TGTGCCAGCACTGCGGGACTGCCGAACACCGGGGAGCTGTTTTTT. It codes for CASTAGLPNTGELFF.

This clone came up a few times. Other DNA sequences in this specimen translate into the identical CDR3. The chain joins TRBV18 to TRBJ2-2; no firm D call. V gave up 3 bases and J gave up 2 bases, with 7 bases separating them. This CDR3 region has 14 residues. CDR1 is KGHSH and CDR2 is LQKENI in the germline V gene. In nucleotides, the CDR3 is TGTGCCAGCTCACCGGAGAGAAACACCGGGGAGCTGTTTTTT. Translated, it gives CASSPERNTGELFF.

This clone is a singleton in its sample. V and J are TRBV10-2 and TRBJ2-3; D perhaps matches TRBD1 (6 bases). This CDR3 comprises 16 residues. The V end lost 6 bases, the J end lost 0 bases, and 16 bases lay between the germline ends. Looked up from germline, CDR1 is WSHSY and CDR2 is SAAADI. CDR3 sequence (DNA): TGCGCCAGCAGCGGCCGGGACACGGCTAGCACAGATACGCAGTATTTT. Protein product: CASSGRDTASTDTQYF.

The rearrangement uses TRBV5-1 and TRBJ2-7; 9 positions agree with TRBD2. V shed 3 bases and J 3 bases; nucleotides not matched to a gene: 4. This CDR3 contains 14 residues. The germline CDR1 and CDR2 sequences are SGHRS and YFSETQ. CDR3 region: CASSSLAGNYEQYF. The CDR3 coding sequence is TGCGCCAGCAGCTCGCTAGCGGGAAACTACGAGCAGTACTTC.

V usage is TRBV29-1 and J usage is TRBJ1-1, with 9 bases that match TRBD1. V shed 4 bases and J 2 bases; nucleotides not matched to a gene: 17. The CDR3 runs to 18 residues. Germline-derived CDR1 and CDR2 are SQVTM and ANQGSEA. The CDR3 spells CSVGVGGTGIKLNTEAFF. In nucleotides, the CDR3 is TGCAGCGTTGGGGTTGGGGGGACAGGGATCAAGTTAAACACTGAAGCTTTCTTT.

The chain is built from TRBV18 and TRBJ2-1; a weak D match, TRBD2 (7 bases). This CDR3 comprises 15 residues. CDR1 is KGHSH, CDR2 LQKENI, per germline. Trimming took off 3 bases at V and 6 bases at J, with 15 bases between the two ends. The CDR3 sequence: CASSPGAGVGNEQFF. Here the CDR3 DNA reads TGTGCCAGCTCACCGGGGGCGGGAGTTGGCAATGAGCAGTTCTTC. The full variable domain, its missing parts supplied by reference TRBV18 and TRBJ2-1, is NAGVMQNPRHLVRRRGQEARLRCSPMKGHSHVYWYRQLPEEGLKFMVYLQKENIIDESGMPKERFSAEFPKEGPSILRIQQVVRGDSAAYFCASSPGAGVGNEQFFGPGTRLTVL.

The V and J genes are TRBV10-3 and TRBJ1-1, with D tentatively TRBD1 (5 bases). The ends were cut back, 6 bases at V and 1 base at J, with 9 bases in the middle. The CDR3 runs to 13 residues. CDR1 and CDR2 from the germline V gene are ENHRY and SYGVKD. Here the CDR3 reads CAISQTANTEAFF. The CDR3 nucleotides are TGTGCCATCAGCCAGACAGCGAACACTGAAGCTTTCTTT.

This clone was seen more than once but under ten times. The chain is built from TRBV3-1 (or the pseudogene TRBV3-2) and TRBJ2-2, with 8 bases fitting TRBD2. J lost 3 bases, V lost 6 bases, and 3 bases had no gene match. CDR3 size: 14 residues. CDR1 and CDR2 (germline): LGHDT, YNNKEL (reference sequence). The CDR3 region is CASRRGGYTGELFF. The CDR3 nucleotides are TGTGCCAGCAGACGCGGGGGGTACACCGGGGAGCTGTTTTTT.

The CDR3 is CASSLWGDRTRDGQYF. CDR3 nucleotides: TGTGCCAGCAGTTTATGGGGGGACAGGACGAGGGATGGGCAGTACTTC. The chain couples TRBV28 to TRBJ2-7, with 8 bases that match TRBD1. Trimming took 0 bases from V and 9 from J; bases not matched to a gene: 13. The CDR3 consists of 16 residues. In germline, CDR1 is MDHEN, CDR2 SYDVKM.